This T cell receptor beta chain was identified in a study of CD8 T cells in ankylosing spondylitis. Points from the study as a whole: Among TCR beta sequences, a motif of 7 to 9 highly homologous variants appeared characteristic of ankylosing spondylitis blood. Reportedly, significant enrichment of disease-linked clones occurred in matched ankylosing spondylitis synovial fluid. In the blood and synovial fluid of reactive arthritis, some motif variants had been previously reported.

TCR beta libraries were made by quantitative 5'-RACE with molecular barcodes. One entry per CDR3 protein results from TCRdb running MiXCR on the 5' RACE reads. The sample records a few hundred thousand distinct CDR3 sequences, 10% to 13% being singletons. This clonotype appeared a few times. The antigen remains undetermined. Sequenced: blood, either unsorted or a sorted T cell fraction (not recorded which). This TCR was recovered from a male donor with ankylosing spondylitis or in good health (not recorded which).

The chain's CDR3 is CAGSAILTDTQYF. CDR3 in DNA: TGTGCCGGGTCGGCTATCCTCACAGATACGCAGTATTTT. The chain recombines TRBV5-4 with TRBJ2-3; D gene ambiguous. CDR3 size: 13 residues. The germline CDR1 and CDR2 sequences are SGHNT and YYREEE (reference sequence). Trimming shortened V by 10 bases and J by 2 bases, and 14 bases separated the two germline ends.